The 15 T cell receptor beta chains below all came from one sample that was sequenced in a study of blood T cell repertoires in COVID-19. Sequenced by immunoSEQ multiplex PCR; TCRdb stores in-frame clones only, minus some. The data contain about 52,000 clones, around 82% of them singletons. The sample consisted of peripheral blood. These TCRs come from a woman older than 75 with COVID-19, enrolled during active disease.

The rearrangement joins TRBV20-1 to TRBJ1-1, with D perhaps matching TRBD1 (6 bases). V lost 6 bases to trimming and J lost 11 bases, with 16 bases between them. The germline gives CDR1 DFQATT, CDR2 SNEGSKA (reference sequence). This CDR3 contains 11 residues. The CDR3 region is CSALPQGEAFF. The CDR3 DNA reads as TGCAGTGCCCTTCCACAGGGTGAGGCTTTCTTT.

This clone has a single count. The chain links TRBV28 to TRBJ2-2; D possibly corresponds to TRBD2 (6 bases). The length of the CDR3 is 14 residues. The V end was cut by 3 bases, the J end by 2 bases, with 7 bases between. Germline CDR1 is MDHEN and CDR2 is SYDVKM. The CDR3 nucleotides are TGTGCCAGCAGTTTGGGGGGTAACACCGGGGAGCTGTTTTTT. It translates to CASSLGGNTGELFF.

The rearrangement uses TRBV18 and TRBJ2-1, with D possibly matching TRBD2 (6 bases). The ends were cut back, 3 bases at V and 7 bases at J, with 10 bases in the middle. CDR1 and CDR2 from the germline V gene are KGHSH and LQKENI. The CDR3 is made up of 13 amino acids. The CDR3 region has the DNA TGTGCCAGCTCACCGGGACTTTCTAATGAGCAGTTCTTC. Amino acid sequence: CASSPGLSNEQFF. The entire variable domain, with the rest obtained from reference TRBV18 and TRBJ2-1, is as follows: NAGVMQNPRHLVRRRGQEARLRCSPMKGHSHVYWYRQLPEEGLKFMVYLQKENIIDESGMPKERFSAEFPKEGPSILRIQQVVRGDSAAYFCASSPGLSNEQFFGPGTRLTVL.

The CDR3 region is CASRPGGSHEQFF. CDR3 sequence (DNA): TGTGCCAGCAGACCTGGGGGGAGTCATGAGCAGTTCTTC. V usage is TRBV12-3 or TRBV12-4 and J usage is TRBJ2-1; D may be TRBD2 (6 bases). CDR3 length: 13 residues. Trimming removed 6 bases from V and 8 bases from J, with 14 bases in between.

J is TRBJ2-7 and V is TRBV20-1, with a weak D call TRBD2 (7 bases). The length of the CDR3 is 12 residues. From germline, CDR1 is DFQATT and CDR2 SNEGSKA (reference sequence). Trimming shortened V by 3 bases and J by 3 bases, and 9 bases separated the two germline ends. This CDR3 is CSASRGGYEQYF. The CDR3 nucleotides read TGCAGTGCTAGTAGGGGGGGCTACGAGCAGTACTTC.

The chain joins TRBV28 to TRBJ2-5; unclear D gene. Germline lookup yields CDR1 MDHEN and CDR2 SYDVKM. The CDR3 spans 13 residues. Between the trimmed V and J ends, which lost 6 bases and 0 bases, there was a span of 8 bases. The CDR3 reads CASSLTYQETQYF. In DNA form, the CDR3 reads TGTGCCAGCAGCTTGACATACCAAGAGACCCAGTACTTC.

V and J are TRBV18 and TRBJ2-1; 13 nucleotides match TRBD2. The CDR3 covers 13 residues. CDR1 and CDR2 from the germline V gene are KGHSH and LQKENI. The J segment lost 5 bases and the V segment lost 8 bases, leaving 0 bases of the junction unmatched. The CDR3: CASGLAGDNEQFF. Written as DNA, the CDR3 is TGTGCCAGCGGACTAGCGGGAGACAATGAGCAGTTCTTC.

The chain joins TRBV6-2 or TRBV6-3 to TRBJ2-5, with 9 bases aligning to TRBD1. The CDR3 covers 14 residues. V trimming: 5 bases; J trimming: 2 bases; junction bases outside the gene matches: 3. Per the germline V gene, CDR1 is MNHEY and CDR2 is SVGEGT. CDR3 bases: TGTGCCAGCAGTCAAGACAGGGGGCAAGAGACCCAGTACTTC. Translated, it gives CASSQDRGQETQYF.

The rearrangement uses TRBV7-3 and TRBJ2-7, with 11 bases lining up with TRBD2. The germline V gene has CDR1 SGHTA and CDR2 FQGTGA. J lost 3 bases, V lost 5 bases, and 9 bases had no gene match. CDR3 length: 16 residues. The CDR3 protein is CASSPRLAGLYYEQYF. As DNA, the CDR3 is TGTGCCAGCAGCCCGCGACTAGCGGGACTCTACTACGAGCAGTACTTC.

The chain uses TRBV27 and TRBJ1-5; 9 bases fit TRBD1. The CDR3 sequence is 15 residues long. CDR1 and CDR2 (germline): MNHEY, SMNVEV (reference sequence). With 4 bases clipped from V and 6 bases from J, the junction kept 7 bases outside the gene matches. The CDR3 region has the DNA TGTGCCAGCAGTTGGGGACAGGGAAGTCCTCAGCCCCAGCATTTT. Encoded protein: CASSWGQGSPQPQHF.

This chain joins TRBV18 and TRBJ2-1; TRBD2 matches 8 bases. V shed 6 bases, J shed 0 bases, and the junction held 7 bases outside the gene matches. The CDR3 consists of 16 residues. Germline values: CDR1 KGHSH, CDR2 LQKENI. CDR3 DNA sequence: TGTGCCAGCTCCCCTAAAAGCGGGAGCTCCTACAATGAGCAGTTCTTC. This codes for CASSPKSGSSYNEQFF.

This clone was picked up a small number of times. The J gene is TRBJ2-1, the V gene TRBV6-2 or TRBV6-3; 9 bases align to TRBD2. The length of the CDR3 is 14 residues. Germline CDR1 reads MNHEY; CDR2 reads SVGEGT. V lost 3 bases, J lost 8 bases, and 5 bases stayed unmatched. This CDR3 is CASSYGGRVDEQFF. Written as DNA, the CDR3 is TGTGCCAGCAGTTATGGCGGGAGGGTAGATGAGCAGTTCTTC.

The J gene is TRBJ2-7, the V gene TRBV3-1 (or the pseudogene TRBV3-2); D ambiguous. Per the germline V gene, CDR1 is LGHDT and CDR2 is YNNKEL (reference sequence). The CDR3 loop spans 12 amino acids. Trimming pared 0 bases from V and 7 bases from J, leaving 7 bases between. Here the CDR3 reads CASSQDEREQYF. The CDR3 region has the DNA TGTGCCAGCAGCCAAGATGAGAGGGAGCAGTACTTC.

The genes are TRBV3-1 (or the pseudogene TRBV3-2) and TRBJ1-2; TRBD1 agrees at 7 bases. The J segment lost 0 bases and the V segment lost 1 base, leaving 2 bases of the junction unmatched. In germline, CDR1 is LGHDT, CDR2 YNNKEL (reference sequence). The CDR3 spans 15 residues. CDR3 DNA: TGTGCCAGCAGCCAAGGGGACAGTGCTAACTATGGCTACACCTTC. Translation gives CASSQGDSANYGYTF.

The CDR3 loop is CSAAGSYEQYF. As DNA, the CDR3 is TGCAGTGCCGCGGGGAGCTACGAGCAGTACTTC. The chain couples TRBV20-1 to TRBJ2-7, with D possibly matching TRBD2 (6 bases). Deletions cut 6 bases from V and 3 bases from J, with 9 bases between. Germline V gene sequence: CDR1 DFQATT, CDR2 SNEGSKA (reference sequence). The CDR3 is 11 amino acids.